Below, 13 T cell receptor beta chains from the same sample are listed, as sequenced in a study of shared clonotypes between healthy human individuals. Data came from immunoSEQ multiplex PCR; TCRdb stores just in-frame clones and leaves some out. The data hold about 2.4 million clones, with roughly 93% observed a single time. Material for sequencing was naive CD4+ T cells from PBMCs. Subset meaning: CD45RA+ positively selected. All receptors come from a man aged 18 to 30 in good health. Some clones in this sample may be carry-over from other donors' samples.

The rearrangement uses TRBV2 and TRBJ2-5; 11 positions agree with TRBD1. V gave up 6 bases and J gave up 5 bases; unmatched junction bases: 8. CDR1 is SNHLY, CDR2 FYNNEI, per germline. The CDR3 has 15 residues. This CDR3 reads CASRFGQGAHETQYF. The CDR3 DNA sequence: TGTGCCAGCAGGTTCGGACAGGGGGCGCATGAGACCCAGTACTTC.

This rearrangement joins TRBV7-3 to TRBJ2-6; D possibly corresponds to TRBD1 (6 bases). Trimming removed 2 bases at V and 4 bases at J, with 12 bases between. The CDR3 contains 16 residues. CDR1 is SGHTA, CDR2 FQGTGA, per germline. CDR3: CASSLLSGVGANVLTF. The CDR3 coding sequence is TGTGCCAGCAGCTTACTTTCAGGGGTCGGGGCCAACGTCCTGACTTTC.

The J gene is TRBJ2-1, the V gene TRBV6-1; 7 bases align to TRBD2. The germline CDR1 and CDR2 sequences are MNHNS and SASEGT. V lost 7 bases to trimming and J lost 1 base; unmatched junction nucleotides: 4. The CDR3 has 14 amino acids. CDR3 region: CASTTSASYNEQFF. CDR3 coding DNA: TGTGCCAGCACCACTAGCGCTTCCTACAATGAGCAGTTCTTC.

This chain connects TRBV20-1 to TRBJ2-1; D gene ambiguous. The CDR3 is made up of 11 amino acids. Germline values: CDR1 DFQATT, CDR2 SNEGSKA (reference sequence). Here the CDR3 DNA reads TGCGGTGTATTCTCCTACAATGAGCAGTTCTTC. Residues: CGVFSYNEQFF.

The chain recombines TRBV9 with TRBJ2-4, with 11 bases lining up with TRBD2. Trimming took 4 bases from V and 8 from J; bases not matched to a gene: 14. CDR3 length: 17 residues. Germline V lookup: CDR1 SGDLS, CDR2 YYNGEE. CDR3 sequence (DNA): TGTGCCAGCAGCCCCCGCCGGGCTAGCGGGAGGTGGGACATTCAGTACTTC. Amino acid sequence: CASSPRRASGRWDIQYF.

In its sample, this clone was seen once. The chain employs TRBV7-2 and TRBJ1-2, with D maybe TRBD1 (5 bases). CDR3 length: 16 residues. In germline, CDR1 is SGHTA, CDR2 FQGNSA. V was cut by 5 bases and J by 8 bases, with 24 bases left in between. CDR3 amino acids: CASSLNSDGPWGGYTF. The CDR3 DNA reads as TGTGCCAGCAGCCTTAACTCCGACGGACCTTGGGGCGGCTACACCTTC.

The chain joins TRBV9 to TRBJ2-5; D gene unclear. Germline V gives CDR1 SGDLS, CDR2 YYNGEE. Trimming took 7 bases from V and 2 from J, leaving 12 bases between them. The CDR3 contains 13 residues. The CDR3 sequence is CASGEAGQETQYF. The CDR3 bases are TGTGCCAGCGGGGAAGCTGGGCAAGAGACCCAGTACTTC.

This clone was seen just once. The chain recombines TRBV6-1 with TRBJ1-2; no reliable D call. This CDR3 is built from 15 residues. Germline V gives CDR1 MNHNS, CDR2 SASEGT. Deletions cut 5 bases from V and 4 bases from J, with 17 bases between. This CDR3 is CASSRSPGEGYGYTF. In nucleotides, the CDR3 is TGTGCCAGCAGTCGAAGCCCCGGAGAGGGCTATGGCTACACCTTC.

The chain has TRBV7-8 and TRBJ1-2, with D perhaps matching TRBD1 (5 bases). CDR3 length: 13 residues. V dropped 1 base and J dropped 7 bases, with 10 bases sitting between them. Germline V gene lookup returns CDR1 SGHVS and CDR2 FQNEAQ. CDR3 sequence: CASSLVVGRGYTF. DNA for the CDR3: TGTGCCAGCAGCTTAGTTGTGGGACGTGGCTACACCTTC.

This clone appeared once. This chain links TRBV18 with TRBJ2-5; TRBD2 is a possible D gene (6 bases). The CDR3 length is 14 residues. V lost 6 bases and J 2 bases, leaving 13 bases between the germline ends. CDR1 is KGHSH, CDR2 LQKENI, per germline. The CDR3, as DNA: TGTGCCAGCTCCCCCGCCGCGGGGCAAGAGACCCAGTACTTC. It yields the protein CASSPAAGQETQYF.

This chain uses TRBV30 with TRBJ1-1, with D possibly matching TRBD1 (6 bases). Looked up from germline, CDR1 is GTSNPN and CDR2 is SVGIG (reference sequence). This CDR3 is 14 amino acids long. V gave up 4 bases and J gave up 4 bases, with 16 bases separating them. As DNA, the CDR3 is TGTGCCTGGAAAGGACAGACGATAAGCACTGAAGCTTTCTTT. It encodes CAWKGQTISTEAFF.

The chain has TRBV29-1 and TRBJ2-7; a possible D gene is TRBD1 (6 bases). Trimming pared 6 bases from V and 0 bases from J, leaving 9 bases between. Germline V gives CDR1 SQVTM, CDR2 ANQGSEA. The CDR3 loop spans 12 amino acids. The CDR3 protein is CSVTGNSYEQYF. CDR3 bases: TGCAGCGTCACAGGGAACTCCTACGAGCAGTACTTC.

This clone has only one observation. V gene TRBV7-2 combines with J gene TRBJ2-2, with no clear D. The CDR3 loop spans 14 amino acids. Germline-derived CDR1 and CDR2 are SGHTA and FQGNSA. Deletions cut 7 bases from V and 8 bases from J, with 17 bases between. The CDR3 DNA sequence: TGTGCCAGCACCCCCTTGGGCCTACGGGGGGAGCTGTTTTTT. It specifies CASTPLGLRGELFF.